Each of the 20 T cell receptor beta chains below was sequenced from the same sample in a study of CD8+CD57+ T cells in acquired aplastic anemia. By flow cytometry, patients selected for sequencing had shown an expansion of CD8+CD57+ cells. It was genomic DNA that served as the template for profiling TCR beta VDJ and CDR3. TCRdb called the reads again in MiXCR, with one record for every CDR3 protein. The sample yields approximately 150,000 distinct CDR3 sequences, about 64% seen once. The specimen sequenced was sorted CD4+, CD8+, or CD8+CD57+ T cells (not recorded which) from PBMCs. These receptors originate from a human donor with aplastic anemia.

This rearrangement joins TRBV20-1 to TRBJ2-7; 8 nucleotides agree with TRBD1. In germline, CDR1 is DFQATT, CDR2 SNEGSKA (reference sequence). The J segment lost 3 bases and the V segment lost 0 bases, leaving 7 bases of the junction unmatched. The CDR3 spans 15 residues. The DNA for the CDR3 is TGCAGTGCTAGAGATCGTACAGGGGGTAACTACGAGCAGTACTTC. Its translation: CSARDRTGGNYEQYF.

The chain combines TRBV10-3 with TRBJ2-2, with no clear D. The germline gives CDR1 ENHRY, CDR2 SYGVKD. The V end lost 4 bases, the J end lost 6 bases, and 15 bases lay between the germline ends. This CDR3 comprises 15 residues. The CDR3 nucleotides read TGTGCCATCAGTGCATCGGCGGTTCTAGCCGGGGAGCTGTTTTTT. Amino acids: CAISASAVLAGELFF.

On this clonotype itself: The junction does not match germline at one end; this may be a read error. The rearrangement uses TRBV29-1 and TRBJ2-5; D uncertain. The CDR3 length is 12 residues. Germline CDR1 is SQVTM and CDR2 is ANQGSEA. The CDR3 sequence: CSVDRYQVTQYF. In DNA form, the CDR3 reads TGCAGCGTTGACAGGTACCAAGTGACCCAGTACTTC.

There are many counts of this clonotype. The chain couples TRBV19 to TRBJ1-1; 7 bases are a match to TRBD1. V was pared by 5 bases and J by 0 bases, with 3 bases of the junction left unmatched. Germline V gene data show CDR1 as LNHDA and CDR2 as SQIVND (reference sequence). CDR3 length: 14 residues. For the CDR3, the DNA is TGTGCCAGTAGTTGGGACAGCTTGAACACTGAAGCTTTCTTT. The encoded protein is CASSWDSLNTEAFF.

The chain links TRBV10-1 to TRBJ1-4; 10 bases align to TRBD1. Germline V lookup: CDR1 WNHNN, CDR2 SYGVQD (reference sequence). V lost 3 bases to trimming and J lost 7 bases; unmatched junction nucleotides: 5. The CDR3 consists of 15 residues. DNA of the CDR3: TGCGCCAGCAGTGAAGGACAGGGGGTAGGTGAAAAACTGTTTTTT. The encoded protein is CASSEGQGVGEKLFF.

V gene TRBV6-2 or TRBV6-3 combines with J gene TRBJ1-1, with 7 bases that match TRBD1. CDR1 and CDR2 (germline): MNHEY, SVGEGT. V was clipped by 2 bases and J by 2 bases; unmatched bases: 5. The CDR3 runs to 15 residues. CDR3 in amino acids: CASSYAGTANTEAFF. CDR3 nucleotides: TGTGCCAGCAGTTACGCCGGGACAGCCAACACTGAAGCTTTCTTT.

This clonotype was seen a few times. The CDR3: CASSFYNTEAFF. The CDR3 region has the DNA TGTGCCAGCAGCTTCTATAACACTGAAGCTTTCTTT. This chain links TRBV7-9 with TRBJ1-1; D is unclear. The CDR3 has 12 amino acids. The V end was cut by 3 bases, the J end by 2 bases, with 4 bases between. The germline V gene has CDR1 SEHNR and CDR2 FQNEAQ (reference sequence).

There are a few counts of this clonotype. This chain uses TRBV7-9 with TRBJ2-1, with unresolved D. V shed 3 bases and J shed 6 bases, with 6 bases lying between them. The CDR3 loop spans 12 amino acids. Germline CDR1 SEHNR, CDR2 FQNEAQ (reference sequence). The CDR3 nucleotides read TGTGCCAGCAGCTTTTGGACCAATGAGCAGTTCTTC. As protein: CASSFWTNEQFF.

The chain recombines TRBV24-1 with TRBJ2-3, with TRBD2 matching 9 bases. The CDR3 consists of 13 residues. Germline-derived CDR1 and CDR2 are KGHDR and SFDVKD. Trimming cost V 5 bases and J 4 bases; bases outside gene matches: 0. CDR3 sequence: CATSVAGADTQYF. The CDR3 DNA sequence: TGTGCCACCAGTGTAGCGGGAGCAGATACGCAGTATTTT.

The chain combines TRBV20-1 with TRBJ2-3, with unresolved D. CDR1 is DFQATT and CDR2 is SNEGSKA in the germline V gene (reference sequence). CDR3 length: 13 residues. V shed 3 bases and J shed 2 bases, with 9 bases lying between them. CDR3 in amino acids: CSASLQYTDTQYF. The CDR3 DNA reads TGCAGTGCTAGTCTCCAGTACACAGATACGCAGTATTTT.

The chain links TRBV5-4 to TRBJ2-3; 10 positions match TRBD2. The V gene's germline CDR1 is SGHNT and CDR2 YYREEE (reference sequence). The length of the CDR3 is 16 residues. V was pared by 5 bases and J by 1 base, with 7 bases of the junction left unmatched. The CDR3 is CASSADLAGGTDTQYF. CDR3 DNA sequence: TGTGCCAGCAGTGCCGATCTAGCGGGGGGCACAGATACGCAGTATTTT.

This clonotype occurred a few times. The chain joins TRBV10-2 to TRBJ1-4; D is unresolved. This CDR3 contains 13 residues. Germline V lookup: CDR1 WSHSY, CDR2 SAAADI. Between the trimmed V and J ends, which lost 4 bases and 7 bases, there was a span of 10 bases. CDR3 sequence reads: CASSGTDTEKLFF. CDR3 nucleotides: TGCGCCAGCAGTGGGACCGACACTGAAAAACTGTTTTTT.

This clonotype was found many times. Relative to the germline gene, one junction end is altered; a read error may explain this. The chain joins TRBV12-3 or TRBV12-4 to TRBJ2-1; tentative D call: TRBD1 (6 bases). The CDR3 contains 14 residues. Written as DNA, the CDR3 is TGTGCCAGCTCGGGAAGGGGGTCCTACAATAAGCAGTTCTTC. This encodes CASSGRGSYNKQFF.

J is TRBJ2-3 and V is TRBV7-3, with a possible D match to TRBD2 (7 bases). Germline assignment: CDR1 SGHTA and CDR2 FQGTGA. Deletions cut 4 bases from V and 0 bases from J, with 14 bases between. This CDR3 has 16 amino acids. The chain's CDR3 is CASSSDSGTSTDTQYF. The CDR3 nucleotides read TGTGCCAGCAGCTCGGACAGCGGGACAAGCACAGATACGCAGTATTTT.

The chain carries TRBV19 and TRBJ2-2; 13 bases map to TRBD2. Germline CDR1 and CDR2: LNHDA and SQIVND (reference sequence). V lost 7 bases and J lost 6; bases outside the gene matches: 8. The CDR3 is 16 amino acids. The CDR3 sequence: CASTQLAGGPAGELFF. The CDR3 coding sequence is TGTGCCAGTACTCAACTAGCGGGAGGGCCCGCCGGGGAGCTGTTTTTT.

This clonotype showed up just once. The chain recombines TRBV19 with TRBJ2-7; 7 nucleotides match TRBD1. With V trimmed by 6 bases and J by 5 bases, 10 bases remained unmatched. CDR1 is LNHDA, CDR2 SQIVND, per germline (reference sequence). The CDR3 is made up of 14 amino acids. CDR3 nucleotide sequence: TGTGCCAGTAGCAGAATGACAGGGTGGAACGAGCAGTACTTC. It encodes CASSRMTGWNEQYF.

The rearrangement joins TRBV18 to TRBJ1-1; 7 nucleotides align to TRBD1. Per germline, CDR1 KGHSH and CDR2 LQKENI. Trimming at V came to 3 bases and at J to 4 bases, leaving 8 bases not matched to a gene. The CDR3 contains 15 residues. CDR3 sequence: CASSPPGTVGTEAFF. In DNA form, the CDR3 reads TGTGCCAGCTCACCTCCTGGGACAGTGGGCACTGAAGCTTTCTTT. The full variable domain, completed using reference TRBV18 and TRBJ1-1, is NAGVMQNPRHLVRRRGQEARLRCSPMKGHSHVYWYRQLPEEGLKFMVYLQKENIIDESGMPKERFSAEFPKEGPSILRIQQVVRGDSAAYFCASSPPGTVGTEAFFGQGTRLTVV.

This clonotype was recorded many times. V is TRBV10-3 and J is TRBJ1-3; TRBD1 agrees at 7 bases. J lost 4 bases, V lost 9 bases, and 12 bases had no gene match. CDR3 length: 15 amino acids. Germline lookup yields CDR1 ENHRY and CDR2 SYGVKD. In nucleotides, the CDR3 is TGTGCCATACAAAAACAGGGGAACCTCGGAAACACCATATATTTT. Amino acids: CAIQKQGNLGNTIYF.

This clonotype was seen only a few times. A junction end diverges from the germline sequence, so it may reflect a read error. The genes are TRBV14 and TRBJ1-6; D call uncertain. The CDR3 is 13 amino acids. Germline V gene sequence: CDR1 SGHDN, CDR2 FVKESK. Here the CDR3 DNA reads TGTGCCAGCAGCCAAGATCGTAATACACCCCTCCACTTT. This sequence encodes CASSQDRNTPLHF.

The CDR3 DNA sequence: TGTGCCAGCAGCTTACCAGGGGGCTACGAGCAGTACTTC. Translated, it gives CASSLPGGYEQYF. V gene TRBV7-9 combines with J gene TRBJ2-7; 7 nucleotides match TRBD1. V lost 2 bases to trimming and J lost 3 bases; unmatched junction nucleotides: 1. The CDR3 is 13 residues long. Germline-derived CDR1 and CDR2 are SEHNR and FQNEAQ (reference sequence). The whole variable domain, remainder taken from reference TRBV7-9 and TRBJ2-7, is DTGVSQNPRHKITKRGQNVTFRCDPISEHNRLYWYRQTLGQGPEFLTYFQNEAQLEKSRLLSDRFSAERPKGSFSTLEIQRTEQGDSAMYLCASSLPGGYEQYFGPGTRLTVT.